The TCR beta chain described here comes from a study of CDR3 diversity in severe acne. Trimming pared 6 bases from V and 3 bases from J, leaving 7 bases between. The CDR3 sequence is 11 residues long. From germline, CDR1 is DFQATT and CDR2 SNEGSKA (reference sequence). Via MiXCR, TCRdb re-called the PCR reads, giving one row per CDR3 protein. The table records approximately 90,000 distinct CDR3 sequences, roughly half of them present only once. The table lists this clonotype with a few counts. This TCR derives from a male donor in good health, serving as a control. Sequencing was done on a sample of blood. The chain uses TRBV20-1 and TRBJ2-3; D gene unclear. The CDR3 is CSAYRTDTQYF. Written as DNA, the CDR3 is TGCAGTGCCTACCGTACAGATACGCAGTATTTT.